Presented here are 15 T cell receptor beta chains from one specimen sequenced in a study of regulatory T cells in long-lasting Graves disease. Time point: newly diagnosed GD, antithyroid drugs for less than 3 months. After RNA was extracted from PBMCs, the TCR library was made from it. HTBI primers from iRepertoire and Arm-PCR of CDR3 regions yielded the TCR beta libraries. MiXCR was run by TCRdb on the multiplex PCR reads, yielding one entry per CDR3 protein. The sample lists 350,000 to 550,000 distinct CDR3 sequences, approximately 14% occurring once. These data also featured in a second study, about T cells in Graves' hyperthyroidism and ophthalmopathy.

The sample consisted of peripheral blood mononuclear cells (PBMCs), taken at new diagnosis, from a patient treated with antithyroid drugs. These receptors all come from a woman aged 50 to 60 with Graves disease.

This clonotype has at least ten counts. The chain has TRBV20-1 and TRBJ2-2; unclear D gene. There are 13 residues in the CDR3. Trimming left V 5 bases short and J 0 bases short, with 7 bases between. The germline V gene has CDR1 DFQATT and CDR2 SNEGSKA (reference sequence). The CDR3 DNA follows: TGCAGTGCTCCCTCCCCGAACACCGGGGAGCTGTTTTTT. It codes for CSAPSPNTGELFF.

This clonotype was found many times. This CDR3 is CASSSLGLAGRSGTQYF. The CDR3 DNA reads TGTGCCAGCAGTTCTCTGGGACTAGCGGGACGCTCGGGGACCCAGTACTTC. V is TRBV28 and J is TRBJ2-5; the match to TRBD2 covers 13 bases. With V trimmed by 4 bases and J by 7 bases, 12 bases remained unmatched. Germline-derived CDR1 and CDR2 are MDHEN and SYDVKM. This CDR3 has 17 residues.

The chain is built from TRBV6-1 and TRBJ1-6; maybe TRBD1 (5 bases). V was trimmed by 5 bases and J by 7 bases, leaving 18 bases between them. CDR1 and CDR2 from the germline V gene are MNHNS and SASEGT. The CDR3 covers 16 residues. The CDR3 DNA is TGTGCCAGCAGTCCCCTTGCGGGGACGGGAAATTCACCCCTCCACTTT. Translation gives CASSPLAGTGNSPLHF.

This clonotype was recorded many times. The rearrangement joins TRBV5-1 to TRBJ2-1; 8 bases fit TRBD2. The germline CDR1 and CDR2 sequences are SGHRS and YFSETQ. CDR3 size: 17 residues. The V gene end was trimmed by 2 bases and the J gene end by 3 bases; junction bases not matched to a gene: 10. The CDR3 reads CASSFGEQGLVYNEQFF. CDR3 DNA sequence: TGCGCCAGCAGCTTTGGAGAGCAGGGACTAGTCTACAATGAGCAGTTCTTC. The whole variable domain, filled in from reference TRBV5-1 and TRBJ2-1, reads KAGVTQTPRYLIKTRGQQVTLSCSPISGHRSVSWYQQTPGQGLQFLFEYFSETQRNKGNFPGRFSGRQFSNSRSEMNVSTLELGDSALYLCASSFGEQGLVYNEQFFGPGTRLTVL.

This clonotype was found many times. V usage is TRBV5-4 and J usage is TRBJ2-3, with TRBD1 matching over 10 bases. Germline V gives CDR1 SGHNT, CDR2 YYREEE (reference sequence). The V gene end was trimmed by 4 bases and the J gene end by 4 bases; junction bases not matched to a gene: 6. The CDR3 covers 15 residues. CDR3 protein: CASSRQGARADTQYF. CDR3 nucleotide sequence: TGTGCCAGCAGCCGACAGGGGGCGCGGGCAGATACGCAGTATTTT.

The rearrangement joins TRBV20-1 to TRBJ2-7; D not resolved. The germline V and J ends were trimmed by 6 bases and 0 bases, with 15 bases remaining between them. There are 14 residues in the CDR3. CDR1 is DFQATT and CDR2 is SNEGSKA in the germline V gene (reference sequence). The CDR3 sequence: CSASSARSSYEQYF. CDR3 nucleotide sequence: TGCAGTGCCAGCAGCGCGAGAAGCTCCTACGAGCAGTACTTC.

This clonotype was recorded many times. This rearrangement joins TRBV30 to TRBJ2-1, with D possibly being TRBD2 (6 bases). This CDR3 comprises 15 residues. Germline-derived CDR1 and CDR2 are GTSNPN and SVGIG (reference sequence). V lost 1 base and J lost 4, with 14 bases in between. CDR3: CAWSEGLQIYNEQFF. The CDR3 coding sequence is TGTGCCTGGAGTGAGGGACTCCAGATTTACAATGAGCAGTTCTTC. Drawing the rest from reference TRBV30 and TRBJ2-1, the complete variable domain is SQTIHQWPATLVQPVGSPLSLECTVEGTSNPNLYWYRQAAGRGLQLLFYSVGIGQISSEVPQNLSASRPQDRQFILSSKKLLLSDSGFYLCAWSEGLQIYNEQFFGPGTRLTVL.

There are a few counts of this clonotype. The chain carries TRBV4-1 and TRBJ1-2, with 12 bases matching TRBD1. The germline gives CDR1 MGHRA, CDR2 YSYEKL. There are 17 residues in the CDR3. The ends lost 1 base at V and 1 base at J; junction bases unmatched: 4. CDR3 nucleotides: TGCGCCAGCAGCCAAGCGGGACAGGGGGCGTTTAACTATGGCTACACCTTC. It yields the protein CASSQAGQGAFNYGYTF.

This clonotype was counted many times. The chain couples TRBV2 to TRBJ2-5; 7 bases map to TRBD2. Losses at the gene ends were 2 bases for V and 2 bases for J; bases not matched to a gene: 2. Germline V CDR1 and CDR2: SNHLY, FYNNEI. The CDR3 covers 14 residues. This CDR3 is CASSELADQETQYF. For the CDR3, the DNA is TGTGCCAGCAGTGAACTAGCGGATCAAGAGACCCAGTACTTC. The full variable domain, in which reference TRBV2 and TRBJ2-5 provide the parts outside the CDR3, is EPEVTQTPSHQVTQMGQEVILRCVPISNHLYFYWYRQILGQKVEFLVSFYNNEISEKSEIFDDQFSVERPDGSNFTLKIRSTKLEDSAMYFCASSELADQETQYFGPGTRLLVL.

The rearrangement uses TRBV19 and TRBJ1-1; TRBD1 is a possible D gene (6 bases). Germline lookup yields CDR1 LNHDA and CDR2 SQIVND (reference sequence). The CDR3 is 17 residues long. Trimming cost V 7 bases and J 1 base, with 22 bases left between them. In nucleotides, the CDR3 is TGTGCCAGTAAAGTGGGGGGCAGCGGGGGGCCGAACACTGAAGCTTTCTTT. Translated, it gives CASKVGGSGGPNTEAFF.

In its sample, this clonotype was seen many times. The chain combines TRBV7-3 with TRBJ2-3; 7 bases line up with TRBD2. V gave up 3 bases and J gave up 7 bases; unmatched junction bases: 16. Germline V lookup: CDR1 SGHTA, CDR2 FQGTGA. There are 17 residues in the CDR3. In DNA, the CDR3 is TGTGCCAGCAGCTTTACCCTGGATAGCGGGCCTCCCCATACGCAGTATTTT. Translated, it gives CASSFTLDSGPPHTQYF.

The chain combines TRBV20-1 with TRBJ1-6, with D possibly TRBD1 on 6 matching bases. Trimming took 6 bases from V and 8 from J, leaving 14 bases between them. This CDR3 region has 13 residues. Germline V gene sequence: CDR1 DFQATT, CDR2 SNEGSKA (reference sequence). The CDR3 DNA sequence: TGCAGTGCAAGACAGGATCTGTATTCACCCCTCCACTTT. Translated, it gives CSARQDLYSPLHF.

V and J are TRBV27 and TRBJ1-5, with D possibly being TRBD1 (5 bases). V lost 1 base, J lost 0 bases, and 7 bases lay in between. This CDR3 has 15 amino acids. The germline CDR1 and CDR2 sequences are MNHEY and SMNVEV (reference sequence). The CDR3 DNA reads TGTGCCAGCAGTTTATTGGGGGTTAGCAATCAGCCCCAGCATTTT. Its translation is CASSLLGVSNQPQHF.

This clonotype was found many times. This rearrangement joins TRBV29-1 to TRBJ2-7, with TRBD1 matching over 8 bases. The CDR3 loop spans 12 amino acids. V lost 7 bases, J lost 4 bases, and 6 bases stayed unmatched. Germline CDR1 and CDR2: SQVTM and ANQGSEA. CDR3 sequence: CSAAGQGYEQYF. CDR3 bases: TGCAGCGCGGCAGGACAGGGATACGAGCAGTACTTC.

This clonotype has at least ten counts. V and J are TRBV2 and TRBJ2-7, with TRBD2 identical over 11 bases. The CDR3 contains 15 residues. The trim removed 3 bases at V and 3 bases at J, leaving 4 bases unmatched. The germline V gene has CDR1 SNHLY and CDR2 FYNNEI. The CDR3 loop is CASSDPGLADYEQYF. CDR3 DNA sequence: TGTGCCAGCAGTGACCCGGGACTAGCGGACTACGAGCAGTACTTC. The full variable domain, rest sourced from reference TRBV2 and TRBJ2-7, is EPEVTQTPSHQVTQMGQEVILRCVPISNHLYFYWYRQILGQKVEFLVSFYNNEISEKSEIFDDQFSVERPDGSNFTLKIRSTKLEDSAMYFCASSDPGLADYEQYFGPGTRLTVT.